This T cell receptor beta chain was identified during a study of cytomegalovirus exposure and HLA in healthy donors. Overall study: HLA-typed donors were the source of tens of millions of unique TCRs, which an early data release held. Findings of the study overall: Researchers catalogued about 160 TCR beta chains as cytomegalovirus-associated. Exclusion applied to some V segments, including TRBV6-2 and TRBV6-3, as they were indistinguishable.

PCR used 60 Vbeta primers and 13 Jbeta primers. Produced via immunoSEQ multiplex PCR; TCRdb's table is partial and in-frame only. The sample carries roughly 160,000 clones, roughly three quarters recorded once. All the people who gave samples were healthy bone marrow donors. Germline assignment: CDR1 SGHKS and CDR2 YYEKEE (reference sequence). CDR3 length equals 15 residues. V was trimmed by 2 bases and J by 4 bases, leaving 13 bases between them. Comment on this clone: Its antigen is still unknown.

Sequencing used PBMCs. The source of this sequence is a man aged 55 to 70 in good health and CMV-seronegative. J is TRBJ1-5 and V is TRBV5-5; maybe TRBD1 (5 bases). This chain's CDR3 is CASSFRTGINQPQHF. CDR3 bases: TGTGCCAGCAGCTTCCGAACAGGTATTAATCAGCCCCAGCATTTT.